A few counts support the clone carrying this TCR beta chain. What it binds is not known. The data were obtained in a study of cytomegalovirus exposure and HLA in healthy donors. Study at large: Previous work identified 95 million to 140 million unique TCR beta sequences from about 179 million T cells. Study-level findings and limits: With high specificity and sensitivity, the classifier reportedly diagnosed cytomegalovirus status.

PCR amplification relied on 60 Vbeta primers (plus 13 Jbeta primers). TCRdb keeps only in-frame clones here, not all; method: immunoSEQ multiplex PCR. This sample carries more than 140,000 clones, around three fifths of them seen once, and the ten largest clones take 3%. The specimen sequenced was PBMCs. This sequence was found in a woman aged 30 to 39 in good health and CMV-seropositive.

The chain's CDR3 is CASRQDRVLNYGYTF. The DNA of the CDR3 is TGTGCCAGCAGACAAGACAGGGTACTTAACTATGGCTACACCTTC. The chain combines TRBV6-5 with TRBJ1-2; 7 nucleotides line up with TRBD1. Trimming cost V 6 bases and J 1 base; bases outside gene matches: 8. Per the germline V gene, CDR1 is MNHEY and CDR2 is SVGAGI. CDR3 size: 15 residues.